The 28 T cell receptor beta chains below were found in one sample sequenced in a study of T cell repertoires in cytomegalovirus infection. One entry per CDR3 protein results from TCRdb running MiXCR on the reads. The repertoire includes some 680,000 distinct CDR3 sequences, 35% of them detected once, and 2.5% to 3.5% sits in the top ten. Sequenced input: PBMCs. The receptors originated from a human donor in good health (CMV status not recorded). Some clones in this sample may be carry-over from other donors' samples.

With regard to this clonotype: This sequence may be a read error, since a much larger clone differs from it by one base. The chain couples TRBV7-8 to TRBJ2-7; no clear D gene. This CDR3 spans 13 amino acids. V shed 4 bases and J shed 3 bases, with 10 bases lying between them. Germline V gives CDR1 SGHVS, CDR2 FQNEAQ. In nucleotides, the CDR3 is TGTGCCAGCAGCTCGGTCTCGGGCTACGAGCAGTACTTC. Translating it yields CASSSVSGYEQYF.

The V and J genes are TRBV24-1 and TRBJ2-1; D gene unclear. Germline V CDR1 and CDR2: KGHDR, SFDVKD. V was shortened by 4 bases and J by 4 bases, with 16 bases between the two germline ends. This CDR3 has 16 amino acids. The CDR3 DNA sequence: TGTGCCACCAGTGAATTTACTATCGGAAATTACAATGAGCAGTTCTTC. Its translation is CATSEFTIGNYNEQFF.

In the case of this clonotype: One junction end disagrees with the germline gene, perhaps due to a read error. The chain couples TRBV9 to TRBJ2-3; D is ambiguous. The CDR3 is 13 residues long. The germline V gene has CDR1 SGDLS and CDR2 YYNGEE. CDR3 nucleotide sequence: TGTGCCAGCAGCCTGGATAGCACAGAGACGCAGTATTTT. This gives the protein CASSLDSTETQYF.

This clonotype was detected ten times or more. The rearrangement joins TRBV10-3 to TRBJ2-6; D remains unclear. The CDR3 loop spans 18 amino acids. Trimming pared 6 bases from V and 2 bases from J, leaving 20 bases between. Germline assignment: CDR1 ENHRY and CDR2 SYGVKD. This chain's CDR3 is CAISDSMLPTPGANVLTF. CDR3 nucleotide sequence: TGTGCCATCAGCGATTCCATGCTTCCGACCCCTGGGGCCAACGTCCTGACTTTC.

The chain employs TRBV7-9 and TRBJ1-3; 8 bases are a match to TRBD1. This CDR3 spans 16 amino acids. CDR1 and CDR2 from the germline V gene are SEHNR and FQNEAQ (reference sequence). V trimming: 3 bases; J trimming: 0 bases; junction bases outside the gene matches: 4. CDR3 sequence reads: CASSLPTGASGNTIYF. In nucleotides, the CDR3 is TGTGCCAGCAGCTTGCCGACAGGGGCCTCTGGAAACACCATATATTTT.

This clonotype was observed a few times. The chain uses TRBV6-1 and TRBJ2-2; D ambiguous. The CDR3 length is 13 residues. V was shortened by 10 bases and J by 0 bases, with 9 bases between the two germline ends. CDR1 MNHNS and CDR2 SASEGT come from the germline V gene. The CDR3 sequence: CATQQANTGELFF. The DNA of the CDR3 is TGTGCCACCCAGCAGGCGAACACCGGGGAGCTGTTTTTT.

As concerns this clonotype: An end of the junction does not agree with germline; a read error may underlie this. The chain joins TRBV20-1 to TRBJ1-5, with 7 bases that match TRBD1. The CDR3 has 15 amino acids. Germline V gives CDR1 DFQATT, CDR2 SNEGSKA (reference sequence). The CDR3 bases are TGCAGTGGTAGACAGGGTATGGGACCTAATCAGCCCCAGCATTTT. Its protein product is CSGRQGMGPNQPQHF.

This clonotype was picked up many times. The rearrangement joins TRBV7-2 to TRBJ1-4; D is ambiguous. This CDR3 has 15 residues. Between the trimmed V and J ends, which lost 5 bases and 0 bases, there was a span of 10 bases. Germline lookup yields CDR1 SGHTA and CDR2 FQGNSA. CDR3 loop: CASSPQRATNEKLFF. The CDR3 coding sequence is TGTGCCAGCAGCCCCCAACGGGCAACTAATGAAAAACTGTTTTTT.

The sample holds a few counts of this clonotype. The chain links TRBV10-2 to TRBJ2-1; D gene uncertain. This CDR3 contains 15 residues. Germline V CDR1 and CDR2: WSHSY, SAAADI. The germline V and J ends were trimmed by 0 bases and 3 bases, with 9 bases remaining between them. CDR3 amino acids: CASSESAGNYNEQFF. In nucleotides, the CDR3 is TGCGCCAGCAGTGAGTCGGCCGGTAACTACAATGAGCAGTTCTTC.

The V call is TRBV27, the J call TRBJ1-5, with 8 bases matching TRBD1. This CDR3 comprises 15 residues. CDR1 is MNHEY, CDR2 SMNVEV, per germline (reference sequence). V lost 5 bases and J lost 0; bases outside the gene matches: 3. The CDR3 reads CASSKDRGSNQPQHF. The CDR3 nucleotides read TGTGCCAGCAGTAAAGACAGGGGTAGCAATCAGCCCCAGCATTTT.

This clonotype has more than one count but fewer than ten. The chain employs TRBV7-2 and TRBJ1-1, with no clear D. Between the trimmed V and J ends, which lost 4 bases and 5 bases, there was a span of 20 bases. Germline V gives CDR1 SGHTA, CDR2 FQGNSA. The CDR3 is made up of 16 amino acids. The chain's CDR3 is CASSWRDTGKGTEAFF. The CDR3 bases are TGTGCCAGCAGCTGGAGGGATACGGGGAAGGGAACTGAAGCTTTCTTT.

The chain employs TRBV7-2 and TRBJ2-1, with D unclear. The germline CDR1 and CDR2 sequences are SGHTA and FQGNSA. This CDR3 has 14 residues. Trimming left V 4 bases short and J 5 bases short, with 12 bases between. The CDR3 DNA sequence: TGTGCCAGCAGCTCCCCTCGGGTCAACAATGAGCAGTTCTTC. This gives the protein CASSSPRVNNEQFF.

The rearrangement links TRBV12-3 or TRBV12-4 to TRBJ2-1; TRBD2 matches 8 bases. This CDR3 has 15 amino acids. With 5 bases clipped from V and 7 bases from J, the junction kept 10 bases outside the gene matches. The CDR3 is CASSPPAGAENEQFF. The CDR3 region has the DNA TGTGCCAGCAGTCCGCCAGCGGGGGCTGAGAATGAGCAGTTCTTC.

The J gene is TRBJ1-1, the V gene TRBV28, with D tentatively TRBD1 (5 bases). The length of the CDR3 is 16 residues. Between the trimmed V and J ends, which lost 4 bases and 3 bases, there was a span of 18 bases. The germline V gene has CDR1 MDHEN and CDR2 SYDVKM. The CDR3 coding sequence is TGTGCCAGCAGTTCTTATCTCGACCGGGGGTACACTGAAGCTTTCTTT. The encoded protein is CASSSYLDRGYTEAFF.

This clonotype has only a few counts. The chain combines TRBV10-2 with TRBJ2-3; TRBD1 agrees at 8 bases. The CDR3 has 14 residues. V dropped 6 bases and J dropped 1; count of bases not matched to a gene: 3. The germline gives CDR1 WSHSY, CDR2 SAAADI. CDR3 nucleotide sequence: TGCGCCAGCAGACGGGACAGGCGCACAGATACGCAGTATTTT. Protein sequence: CASRRDRRTDTQYF.

This clonotype showed up just a few times. The gene calls are TRBV7-9 and TRBJ1-1, with D perhaps TRBD1 (6 bases). From germline, CDR1 is SEHNR and CDR2 FQNEAQ (reference sequence). V lost 1 base to trimming and J lost 7 bases, with 10 bases between them. The CDR3 loop spans 13 amino acids. The CDR3 DNA reads TGTGCCAGCAGCTTAGAGTGGACAGATGAAGCTTTCTTT. Translating it yields CASSLEWTDEAFF. The whole variable domain, remainder taken from reference TRBV7-9 and TRBJ1-1, is DTGVSQNPRHKITKRGQNVTFRCDPISEHNRLYWYRQTLGQGPEFLTYFQNEAQLEKSRLLSDRFSAERPKGSFSTLEIQRTEQGDSAMYLCASSLEWTDEAFFGQGTRLTVV.

This clonotype appeared a few times. J is TRBJ2-7 and V is TRBV27; 8 bases are a match to TRBD2. V lost 2 bases, J lost 3 bases, and 6 bases stayed unmatched. Per the germline V gene, CDR1 is MNHEY and CDR2 is SMNVEV (reference sequence). The CDR3 loop spans 15 amino acids. This CDR3 reads CASSLTAGGVYEQYF. CDR3 bases: TGTGCCAGCAGTTTAACGGCGGGAGGAGTCTACGAGCAGTACTTC.

This clonotype has at least ten counts. The chain employs TRBV7-8 and TRBJ2-5; 11 bases match TRBD2. J was trimmed by 5 bases and V by 1 base; bases with no gene match: 12. Germline CDR1 is SGHVS and CDR2 is FQNEAQ. The CDR3 has 18 residues. DNA of the CDR3: TGTGCCAGCAGCTTAGTCGTAGCGGGAGGGCTGAGGGGGGAGACCCAGTACTTC. Translation: CASSLVVAGGLRGETQYF.

The chain combines TRBV28 with TRBJ2-3; TRBD2 agrees at 10 bases. Germline values: CDR1 MDHEN, CDR2 SYDVKM. The CDR3 extends over 17 amino acids. After removal of 4 bases from V and 0 bases from J, the junction contained 7 bases not matched to a gene. In DNA form, the CDR3 reads TGTGCCAGCAGTTGGGAAGCGACTAGCGGGAGCACAGATACGCAGTATTTT. Its translation: CASSWEATSGSTDTQYF. Supplemented by reference TRBV28 and TRBJ2-3, the full variable domain reads DVKVTQSSRYLVKRTGEKVFLECVQDMDHENMFWYRQDPGLGLRLIYFSYDVKMKEKGDIPEGYSVSREKKERFSLILESASTNQTSMYLCASSWEATSGSTDTQYFGPGTRLTVL.

This clonotype turned up a few times. The chain links TRBV7-9 to TRBJ1-5, with D possibly matching TRBD1 (5 bases). This CDR3 comprises 14 residues. With 5 bases removed from V and 6 bases from J, the gap between germline ends came to 14 bases. Germline CDR1 is SEHNR and CDR2 is FQNEAQ (reference sequence). CDR3 residues: CASSLVGEGQPQHF. CDR3 nucleotide sequence: TGTGCCAGCAGCCTCGTAGGGGAGGGTCAGCCCCAGCATTTT.

The V and J genes are TRBV29-1 and TRBJ2-1; 8 bases align to TRBD1. The CDR3 is 13 amino acids. From germline, CDR1 is SQVTM and CDR2 ANQGSEA. After removal of 4 bases from V and 5 bases from J, the junction contained 4 bases not matched to a gene. The CDR3 sequence is CSVARGLNNEQFF. In nucleotides, the CDR3 is TGCAGCGTTGCCAGGGGGCTTAACAATGAGCAGTTCTTC.

In this sample, this clonotype turned up a few times. This sequence joins TRBV28 and TRBJ2-1; 8 nucleotides align to TRBD2. The V segment lost 10 bases and the J segment 4 bases; nucleotides outside the gene matches: 30. The CDR3 totals 21 residues. CDR1 is MDHEN and CDR2 is SYDVKM in the germline V gene. The CDR3 DNA follows: TGTGCCACAATTCACGGGGCGGAACATCCGAGGGCTGTAGCGGGGTACAATGAGCAGTTCTTC. Translated, it gives CATIHGAEHPRAVAGYNEQFF.

As to this clonotype: One junction end disagrees with the germline gene, perhaps due to a read error. The chain links TRBV27 to TRBJ2-7, with 7 nucleotides matching TRBD1. The germline V gene has CDR1 MNHEY and CDR2 SMNVEV (reference sequence). This CDR3 comprises 15 residues. In nucleotides, the CDR3 is TGTGACAGCAACCCCTCCGCAGGGGGTTGGAGCGAGCAGTACTTC. Amino acids: CDSNPSAGGWSEQYF.

In the case of this clonotype: Germline and junction disagree at one end, which may indicate a read error. The chain carries TRBV6-5 and TRBJ2-1; 12 bases match TRBD1. The CDR3 is 14 residues long. The V gene's germline CDR1 is MNHEY and CDR2 SVGAGI. The DNA of the CDR3 is TGTGCCCGCAGCCCCCCGGGACAGGGGGCTCGGCAGTTCTTC. This sequence encodes CARSPPGQGARQFF.

This clonotype was seen more than once but under ten times. The genes are TRBV28 and TRBJ2-7; the D is unclear. V was trimmed by 2 bases and J by 3 bases, leaving 5 bases between them. The CDR3 loop spans 12 amino acids. Germline CDR1 reads MDHEN; CDR2 reads SYDVKM. Here the CDR3 DNA reads TGTGCCAGCAGTTTACAGTACTACGAGCAGTACTTC. This encodes CASSLQYYEQYF.

The table lists this clonotype with a few counts. The gene calls are TRBV4-1 and TRBJ2-7; no definite D call. Germline CDR1 and CDR2: MGHRA and YSYEKL. With 2 bases removed from V and 0 bases from J, the gap between germline ends came to 8 bases. This CDR3 is built from 14 residues. Written as DNA, the CDR3 is TGCGCCAGCAGCCAACCGTCGAGCTCCTACGAGCAGTACTTC. Protein: CASSQPSSSYEQYF.

This chain joins TRBV6-6 and TRBJ2-7; D is tentatively TRBD1 or TRBD2 (6 bases each). The germline CDR1 and CDR2 sequences are MNHNY and SVGAGI (reference sequence). Trimming stripped 5 bases from V and 3 bases from J, with 20 bases between. CDR3 length equals 16 residues. The CDR3 DNA follows: TGTGCCAGCAGTGCCCGTAGGAGGGGGAGAATCTACGAGCAGTACTTC. Amino acids: CASSARRRGRIYEQYF.

This clonotype has only one observation. The rearrangement uses TRBV12-3 or TRBV12-4 and TRBJ2-1, with D possibly matching TRBD2 (5 bases). The V gene lost 3 bases and the J gene lost 0 bases, with 21 bases spanning the gap. This CDR3 contains 19 residues. CDR3 in amino acids: CASSLRRGMALSSYNEQFF. CDR3 in DNA: TGTGCCAGCAGTTTGCGTCGGGGAATGGCCCTTAGCTCCTACAATGAGCAGTTCTTC.